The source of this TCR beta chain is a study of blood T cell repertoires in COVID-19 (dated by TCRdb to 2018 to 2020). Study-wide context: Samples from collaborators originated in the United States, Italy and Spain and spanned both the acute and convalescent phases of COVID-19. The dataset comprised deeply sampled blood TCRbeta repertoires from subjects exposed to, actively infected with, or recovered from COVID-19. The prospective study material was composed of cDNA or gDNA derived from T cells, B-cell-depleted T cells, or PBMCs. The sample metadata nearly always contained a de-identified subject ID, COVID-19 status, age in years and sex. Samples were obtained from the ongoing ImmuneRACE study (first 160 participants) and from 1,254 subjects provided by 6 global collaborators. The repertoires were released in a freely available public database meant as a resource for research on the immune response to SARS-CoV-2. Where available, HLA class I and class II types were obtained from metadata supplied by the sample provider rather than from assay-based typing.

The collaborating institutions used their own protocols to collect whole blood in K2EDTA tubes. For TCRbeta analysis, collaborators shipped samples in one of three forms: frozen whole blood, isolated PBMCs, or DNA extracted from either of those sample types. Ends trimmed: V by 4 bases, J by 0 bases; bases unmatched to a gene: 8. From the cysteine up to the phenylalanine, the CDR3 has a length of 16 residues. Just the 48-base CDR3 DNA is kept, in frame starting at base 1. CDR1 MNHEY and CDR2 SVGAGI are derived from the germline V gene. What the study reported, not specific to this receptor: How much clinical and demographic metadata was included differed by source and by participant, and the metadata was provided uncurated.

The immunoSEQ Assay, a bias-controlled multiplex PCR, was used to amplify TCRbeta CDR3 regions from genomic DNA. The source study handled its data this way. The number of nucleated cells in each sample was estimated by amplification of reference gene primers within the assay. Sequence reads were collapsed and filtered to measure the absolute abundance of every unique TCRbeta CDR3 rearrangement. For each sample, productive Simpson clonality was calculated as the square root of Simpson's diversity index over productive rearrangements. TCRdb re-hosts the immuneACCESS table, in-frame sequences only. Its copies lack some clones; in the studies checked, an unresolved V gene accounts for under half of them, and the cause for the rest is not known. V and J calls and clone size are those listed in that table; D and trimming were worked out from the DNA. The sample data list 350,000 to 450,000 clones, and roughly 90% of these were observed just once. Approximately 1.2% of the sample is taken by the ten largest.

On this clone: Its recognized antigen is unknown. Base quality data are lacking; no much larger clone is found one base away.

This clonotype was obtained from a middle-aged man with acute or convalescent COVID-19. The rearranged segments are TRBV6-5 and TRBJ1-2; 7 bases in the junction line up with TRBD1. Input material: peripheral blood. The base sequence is TGTGCCAGCAGTTCCACCTGGGACAGCTCTAACTATGGCTACACCTTC. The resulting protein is CASSSTWDSSNYGYTF.